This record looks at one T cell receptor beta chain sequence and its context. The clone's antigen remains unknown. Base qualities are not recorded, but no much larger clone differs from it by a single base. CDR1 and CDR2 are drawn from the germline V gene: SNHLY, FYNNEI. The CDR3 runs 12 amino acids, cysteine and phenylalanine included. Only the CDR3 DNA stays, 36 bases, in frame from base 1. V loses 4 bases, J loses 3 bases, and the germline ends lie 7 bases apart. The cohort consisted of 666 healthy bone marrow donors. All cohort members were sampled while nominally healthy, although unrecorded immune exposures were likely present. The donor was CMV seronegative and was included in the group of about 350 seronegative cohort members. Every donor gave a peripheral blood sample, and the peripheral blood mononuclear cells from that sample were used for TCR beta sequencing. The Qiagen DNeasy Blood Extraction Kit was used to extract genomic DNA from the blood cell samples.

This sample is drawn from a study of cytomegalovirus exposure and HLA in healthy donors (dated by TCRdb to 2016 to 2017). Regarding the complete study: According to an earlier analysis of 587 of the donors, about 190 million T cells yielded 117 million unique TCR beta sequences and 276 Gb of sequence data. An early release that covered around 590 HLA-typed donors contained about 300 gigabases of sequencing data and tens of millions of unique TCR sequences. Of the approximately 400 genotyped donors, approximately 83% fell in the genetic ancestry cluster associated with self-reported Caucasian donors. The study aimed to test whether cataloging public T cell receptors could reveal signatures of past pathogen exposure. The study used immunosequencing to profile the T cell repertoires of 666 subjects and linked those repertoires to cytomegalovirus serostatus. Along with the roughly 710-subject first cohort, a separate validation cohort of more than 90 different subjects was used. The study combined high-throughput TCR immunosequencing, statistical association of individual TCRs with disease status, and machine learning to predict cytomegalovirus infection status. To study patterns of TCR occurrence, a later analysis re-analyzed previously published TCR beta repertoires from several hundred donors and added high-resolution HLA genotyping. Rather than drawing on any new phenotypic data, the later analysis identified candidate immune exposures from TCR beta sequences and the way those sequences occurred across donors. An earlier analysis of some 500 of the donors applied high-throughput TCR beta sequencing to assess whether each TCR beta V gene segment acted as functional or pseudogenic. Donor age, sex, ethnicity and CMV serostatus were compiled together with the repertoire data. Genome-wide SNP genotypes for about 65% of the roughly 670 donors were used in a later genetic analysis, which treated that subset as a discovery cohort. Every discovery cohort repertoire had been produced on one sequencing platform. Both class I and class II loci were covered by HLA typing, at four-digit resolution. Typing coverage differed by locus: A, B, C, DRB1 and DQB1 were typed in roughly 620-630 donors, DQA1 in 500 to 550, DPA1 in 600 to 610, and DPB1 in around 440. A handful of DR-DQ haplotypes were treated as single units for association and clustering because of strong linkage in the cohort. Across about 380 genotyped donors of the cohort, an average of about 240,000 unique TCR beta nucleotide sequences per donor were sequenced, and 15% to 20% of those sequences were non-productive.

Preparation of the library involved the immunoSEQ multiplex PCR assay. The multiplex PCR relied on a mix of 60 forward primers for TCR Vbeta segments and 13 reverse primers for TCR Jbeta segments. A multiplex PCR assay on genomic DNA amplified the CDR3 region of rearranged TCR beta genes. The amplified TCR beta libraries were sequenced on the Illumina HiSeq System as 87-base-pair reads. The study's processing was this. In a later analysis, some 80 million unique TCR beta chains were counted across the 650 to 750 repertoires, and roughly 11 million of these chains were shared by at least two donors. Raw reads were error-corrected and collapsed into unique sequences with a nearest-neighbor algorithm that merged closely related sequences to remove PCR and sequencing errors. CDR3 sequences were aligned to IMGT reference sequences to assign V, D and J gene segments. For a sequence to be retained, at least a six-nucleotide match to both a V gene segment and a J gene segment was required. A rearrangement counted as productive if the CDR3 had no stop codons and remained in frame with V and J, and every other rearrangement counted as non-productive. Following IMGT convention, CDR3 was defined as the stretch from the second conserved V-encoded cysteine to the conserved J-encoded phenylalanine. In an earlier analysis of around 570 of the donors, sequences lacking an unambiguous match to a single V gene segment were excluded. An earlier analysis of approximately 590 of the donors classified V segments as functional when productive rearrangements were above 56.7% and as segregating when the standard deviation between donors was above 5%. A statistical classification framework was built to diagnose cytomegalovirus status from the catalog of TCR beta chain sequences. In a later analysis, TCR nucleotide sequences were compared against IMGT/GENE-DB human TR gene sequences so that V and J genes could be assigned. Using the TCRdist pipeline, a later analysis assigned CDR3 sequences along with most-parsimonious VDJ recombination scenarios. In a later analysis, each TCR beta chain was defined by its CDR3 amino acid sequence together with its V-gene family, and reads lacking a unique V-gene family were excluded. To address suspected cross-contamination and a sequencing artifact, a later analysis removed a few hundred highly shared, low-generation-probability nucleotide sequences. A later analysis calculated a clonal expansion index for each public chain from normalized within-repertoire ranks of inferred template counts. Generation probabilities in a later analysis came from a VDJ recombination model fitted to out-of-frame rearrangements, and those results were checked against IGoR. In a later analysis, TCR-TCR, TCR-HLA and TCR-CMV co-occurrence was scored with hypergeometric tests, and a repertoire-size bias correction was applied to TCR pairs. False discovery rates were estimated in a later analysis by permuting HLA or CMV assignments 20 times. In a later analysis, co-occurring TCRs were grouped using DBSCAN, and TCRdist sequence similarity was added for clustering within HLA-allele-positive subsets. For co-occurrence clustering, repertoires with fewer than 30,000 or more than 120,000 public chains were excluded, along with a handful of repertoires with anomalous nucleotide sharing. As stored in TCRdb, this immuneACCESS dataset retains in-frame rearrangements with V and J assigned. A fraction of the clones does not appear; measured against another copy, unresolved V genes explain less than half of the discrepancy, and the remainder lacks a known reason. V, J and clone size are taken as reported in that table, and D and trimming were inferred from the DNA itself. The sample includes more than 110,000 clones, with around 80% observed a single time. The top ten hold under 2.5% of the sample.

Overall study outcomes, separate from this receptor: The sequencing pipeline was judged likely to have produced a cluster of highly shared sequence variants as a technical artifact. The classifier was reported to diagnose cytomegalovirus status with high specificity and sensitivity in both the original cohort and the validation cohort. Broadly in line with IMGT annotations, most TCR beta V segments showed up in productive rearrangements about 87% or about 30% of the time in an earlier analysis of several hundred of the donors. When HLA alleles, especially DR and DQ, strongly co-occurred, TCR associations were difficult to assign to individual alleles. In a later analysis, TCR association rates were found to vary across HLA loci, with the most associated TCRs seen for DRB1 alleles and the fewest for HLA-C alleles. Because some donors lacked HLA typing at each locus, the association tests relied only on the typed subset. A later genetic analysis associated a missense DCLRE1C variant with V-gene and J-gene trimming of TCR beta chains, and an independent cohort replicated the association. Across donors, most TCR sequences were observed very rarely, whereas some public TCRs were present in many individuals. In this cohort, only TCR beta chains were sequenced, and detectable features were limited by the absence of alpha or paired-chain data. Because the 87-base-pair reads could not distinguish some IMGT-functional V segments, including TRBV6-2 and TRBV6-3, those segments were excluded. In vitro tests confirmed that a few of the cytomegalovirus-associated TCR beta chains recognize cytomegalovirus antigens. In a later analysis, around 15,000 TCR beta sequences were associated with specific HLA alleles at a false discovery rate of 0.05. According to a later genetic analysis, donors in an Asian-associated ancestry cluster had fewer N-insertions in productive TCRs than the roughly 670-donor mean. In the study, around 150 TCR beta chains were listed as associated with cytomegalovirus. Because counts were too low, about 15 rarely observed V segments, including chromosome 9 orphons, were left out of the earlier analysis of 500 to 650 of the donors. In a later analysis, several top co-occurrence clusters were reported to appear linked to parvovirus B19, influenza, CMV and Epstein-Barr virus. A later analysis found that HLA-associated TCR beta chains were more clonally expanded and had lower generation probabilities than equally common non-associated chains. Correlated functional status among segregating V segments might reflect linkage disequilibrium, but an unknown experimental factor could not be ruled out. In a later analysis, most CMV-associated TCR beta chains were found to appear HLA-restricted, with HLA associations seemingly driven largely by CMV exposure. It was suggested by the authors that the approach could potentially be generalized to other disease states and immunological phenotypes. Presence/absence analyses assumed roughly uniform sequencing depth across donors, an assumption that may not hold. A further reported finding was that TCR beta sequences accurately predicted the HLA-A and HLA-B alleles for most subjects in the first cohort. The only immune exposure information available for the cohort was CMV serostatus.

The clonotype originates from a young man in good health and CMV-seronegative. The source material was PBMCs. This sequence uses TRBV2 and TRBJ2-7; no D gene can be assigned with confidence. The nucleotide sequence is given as TGTGCCAGCAGTGGCCCAGGCTACGAGCAGTACTTC. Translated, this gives CASSGPGYEQYF.